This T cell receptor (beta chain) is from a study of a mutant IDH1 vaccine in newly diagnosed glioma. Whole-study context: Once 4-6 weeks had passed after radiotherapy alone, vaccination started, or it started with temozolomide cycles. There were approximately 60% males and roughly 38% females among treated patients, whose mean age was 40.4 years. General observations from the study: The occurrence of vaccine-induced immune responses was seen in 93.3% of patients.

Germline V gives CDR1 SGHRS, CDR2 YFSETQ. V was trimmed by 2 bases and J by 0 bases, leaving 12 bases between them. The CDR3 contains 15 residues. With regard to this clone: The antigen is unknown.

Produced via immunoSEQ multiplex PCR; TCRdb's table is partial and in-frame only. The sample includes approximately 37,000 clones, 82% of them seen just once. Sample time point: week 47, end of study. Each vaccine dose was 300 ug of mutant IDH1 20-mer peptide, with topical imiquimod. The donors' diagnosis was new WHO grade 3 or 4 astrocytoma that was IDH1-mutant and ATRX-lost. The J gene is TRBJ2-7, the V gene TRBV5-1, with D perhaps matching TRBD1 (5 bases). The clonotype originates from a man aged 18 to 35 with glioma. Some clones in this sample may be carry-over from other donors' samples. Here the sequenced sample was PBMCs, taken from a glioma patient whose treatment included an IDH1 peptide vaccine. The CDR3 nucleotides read TGCGCCAGCAGCTTATACAGACAGACCTCCTACGAGCAGTACTTC. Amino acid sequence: CASSLYRQTSYEQYF.